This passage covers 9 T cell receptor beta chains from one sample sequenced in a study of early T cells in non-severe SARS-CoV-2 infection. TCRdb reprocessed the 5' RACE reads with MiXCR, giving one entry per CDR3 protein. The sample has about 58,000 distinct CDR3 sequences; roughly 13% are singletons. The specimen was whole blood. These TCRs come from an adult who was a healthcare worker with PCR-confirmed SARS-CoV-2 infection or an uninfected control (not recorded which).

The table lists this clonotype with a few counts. Here the CDR3 reads CASSDGGAYTEAFF. The CDR3 DNA reads TGCGCCAGCAGTGACGGCGGAGCGTACACTGAAGCTTTCTTT. This rearrangement joins TRBV10-1 to TRBJ1-1; D gene ambiguous. Germline-derived CDR1 and CDR2 are WNHNN and SYGVQD (reference sequence). CDR3 length: 14 residues. Deletions cut 3 bases from V and 3 bases from J, with 11 bases between.

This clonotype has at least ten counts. CDR3 coding DNA: TGCGCCAGCAGCTTTGAGGGTACGACCCAGTACTTC. Translating gives CASSFEGTTQYF. This rearrangement joins TRBV5-1 to TRBJ2-5; D may be TRBD2 (5 bases). The CDR3 length is 12 residues. The ends were cut back, 2 bases at V and 7 bases at J, with 9 bases in the middle. The germline CDR1 and CDR2 sequences are SGHRS and YFSETQ.

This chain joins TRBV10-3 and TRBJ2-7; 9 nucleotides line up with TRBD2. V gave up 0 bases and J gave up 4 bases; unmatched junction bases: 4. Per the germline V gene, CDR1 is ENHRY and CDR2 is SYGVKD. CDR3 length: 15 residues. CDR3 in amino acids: CAISESTSGSYEQYF. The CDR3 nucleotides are TGTGCCATCAGTGAGTCCACTAGCGGGTCGTACGAGCAGTACTTC.

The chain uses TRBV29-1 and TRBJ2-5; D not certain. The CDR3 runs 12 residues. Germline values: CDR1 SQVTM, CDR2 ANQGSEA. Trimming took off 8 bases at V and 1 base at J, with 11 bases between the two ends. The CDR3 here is CSSVLVQETQYF. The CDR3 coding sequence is TGCAGCTCGGTACTGGTCCAAGAGACCCAGTACTTC.

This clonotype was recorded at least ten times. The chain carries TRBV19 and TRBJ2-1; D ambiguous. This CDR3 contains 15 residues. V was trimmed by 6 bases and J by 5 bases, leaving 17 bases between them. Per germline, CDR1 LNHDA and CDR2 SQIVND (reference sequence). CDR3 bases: TGTGCCAGTAGCCCCCGGGCTAGTAGGGACAATGAGCAGTTCTTC. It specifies CASSPRASRDNEQFF.

The CDR3 here is CASRRDSDADTQYF. The CDR3 DNA sequence: TGTGCCAGCAGAAGGGACTCTGATGCAGATACGCAGTATTTT. The V call is TRBV3-1, the J call TRBJ2-3, with D maybe TRBD2 (6 bases). CDR1 and CDR2 (germline): LGHDT, YNNKEL (reference sequence). Trimming took 6 bases from V and 4 from J, leaving 14 bases between them. The CDR3 is 14 residues long.

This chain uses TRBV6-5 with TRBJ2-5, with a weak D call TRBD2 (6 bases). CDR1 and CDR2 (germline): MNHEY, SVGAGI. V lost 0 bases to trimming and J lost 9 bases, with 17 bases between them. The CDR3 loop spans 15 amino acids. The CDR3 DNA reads TGTGCCAGCAGTTACTCGAGCGGGCCTAGGCGGGCCCAGTACTTC. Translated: CASSYSSGPRRAQYF.

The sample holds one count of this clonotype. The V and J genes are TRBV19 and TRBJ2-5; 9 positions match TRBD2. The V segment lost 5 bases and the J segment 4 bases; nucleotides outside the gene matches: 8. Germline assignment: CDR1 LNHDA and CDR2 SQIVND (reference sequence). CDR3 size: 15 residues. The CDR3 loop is CASSSIAGATETQYF. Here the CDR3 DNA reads TGTGCCAGTAGTTCAATAGCGGGGGCCACAGAGACCCAGTACTTC.

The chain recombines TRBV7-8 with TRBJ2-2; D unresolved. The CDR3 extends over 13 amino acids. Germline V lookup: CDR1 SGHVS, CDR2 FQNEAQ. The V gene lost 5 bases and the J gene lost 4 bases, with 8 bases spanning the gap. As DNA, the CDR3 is TGTGCCAGCAGCATATCACCCACCGGGGAGCTGTTTTTT. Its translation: CASSISPTGELFF.